One and the same sample provided the 20 T cell receptor beta chains below, sequenced in a study of shared clonotypes between healthy human individuals. TCRdb keeps only in-frame clones here, not all; method: immunoSEQ multiplex PCR. The table has under 350,000 clones, around 90% seen once. Sequencing was done on a sample of memory CD8+ T cells sorted from blood. Documented subset: CD45RO+ cells pooled with CCR7-negative TemRA cells. Receptor source: a man aged 18 to 30 in good health.

The chain employs TRBV4-1 and TRBJ2-7; 7 bases fit TRBD2. The V gene's germline CDR1 is MGHRA and CDR2 YSYEKL. Germline trimming cut 2 bases from V and 3 bases from J; bases unmatched to any gene: 10. The CDR3 spans 16 residues. The DNA of the CDR3 is TGCGCCAGCAGCCAAAGGACCCCGGGAGGTCGCTACGAGCAGTACTTC. Protein sequence: CASSQRTPGGRYEQYF.

This chain uses TRBV6-1 with TRBJ2-7; 8 bases line up with TRBD1. CDR1 is MNHNS and CDR2 is SASEGT in the germline V gene. This CDR3 comprises 14 residues. Germline trimming cut 5 bases from V and 2 bases from J; bases unmatched to any gene: 5. The CDR3 spells CASSIGTGPYEQYF. The DNA for the CDR3 is TGTGCCAGCAGTATCGGGACAGGTCCCTACGAGCAGTACTTC.

V and J are TRBV6-5 and TRBJ2-3, with 8 bases lining up with TRBD1. This CDR3 has 15 amino acids. V trimming: 5 bases; J trimming: 4 bases; junction bases outside the gene matches: 8. Germline V gene data show CDR1 as MNHEY and CDR2 as SVGAGI. Here the CDR3 reads CASSPTGGRADTQYF. Written as DNA, the CDR3 is TGTGCCAGCAGTCCCACAGGGGGTAGGGCAGATACGCAGTATTTT.

Only one count was recorded for this clone. This CDR3 reads CASSLTTGVGNTIYF. The DNA of the CDR3 is TGTGCCAGCAGCCTGACTACAGGGGTAGGAAACACCATATATTTT. J is TRBJ1-3 and V is TRBV6-1; 7 nucleotides line up with TRBD1. V dropped 6 bases and J dropped 4; count of bases not matched to a gene: 9. The CDR3 is 15 amino acids. Germline-derived CDR1 and CDR2 are MNHNS and SASEGT.

This sequence joins TRBV29-1 and TRBJ1-2, with no clear D. V lost 5 bases and J 2 bases, leaving 6 bases between the germline ends. Germline loops: CDR1 SQVTM, CDR2 ANQGSEA. CDR3 length: 11 amino acids. The CDR3 loop is CSVFANYGYTF. The CDR3 DNA follows: TGCAGCGTTTTTGCCAACTATGGCTACACCTTC.

The chain combines TRBV5-4 with TRBJ2-7; 9 bases agree with TRBD1. This CDR3 has 16 residues. Trimming took 3 bases from V and 3 from J; bases not matched to a gene: 10. CDR1 is SGHNT and CDR2 is YYREEE in the germline V gene (reference sequence). CDR3 loop: CASSWVSGTGLYEQYF. CDR3 coding DNA: TGTGCCAGCAGCTGGGTGAGTGGGACAGGGCTCTACGAGCAGTACTTC.

The chain employs TRBV28 and TRBJ2-7; 7 positions match TRBD1. The germline V gene encodes CDR1 MDHEN and CDR2 SYDVKM. The J segment lost 2 bases and the V segment lost 6 bases, leaving 4 bases of the junction unmatched. The CDR3 runs 13 residues. DNA for the CDR3: TGTGCCAGCAGAGGGACAGCCACCTACGAGCAGTACTTC. This sequence encodes CASRGTATYEQYF.

The genes are TRBV15 and TRBJ1-5; D not resolved. Trimming cost V 5 bases and J 3 bases, with 5 bases left between them. Looked up from germline, CDR1 is LNHNV and CDR2 is YYDKDF (reference sequence). This CDR3 region has 12 residues. The CDR3 loop is CATSSHNQPQHF. The CDR3 bases are TGTGCCACCAGCTCGCACAATCAGCCCCAGCATTTT.

The rearrangement uses TRBV2 and TRBJ2-3; 14 bases are shared with TRBD2. V shed 6 bases, J shed 4 bases, and the junction held 3 bases outside the gene matches. This CDR3 has 15 residues. Germline CDR1 SNHLY, CDR2 FYNNEI. CDR3 coding DNA: TGTGCCAGCAGGAGACTAGCGGGAGGGTCAGATACGCAGTATTTT. It specifies CASRRLAGGSDTQYF.

The rearrangement uses TRBV29-1 and TRBJ2-7; no clear D. Germline CDR1 is SQVTM and CDR2 is ANQGSEA. V shed 1 base and J shed 2 bases, with 3 bases lying between them. CDR3 length: 11 residues. The CDR3 loop reads CSVEGPYEQYF. The CDR3 DNA reads as TGCAGCGTTGAAGGCCCCTACGAGCAGTACTTC.

The J gene is TRBJ2-1, the V gene TRBV10-2, with D perhaps TRBD2 (6 bases). Germline CDR1 and CDR2: WSHSY and SAAADI. V was trimmed by 8 bases and J by 8 bases, leaving 19 bases between them. The CDR3 is 14 amino acids. CDR3 sequence reads: CASGRLEGPHEQFF. DNA of the CDR3: TGCGCCAGCGGGAGACTAGAAGGACCGCATGAGCAGTTCTTC.

The chain has TRBV7-9 and TRBJ2-7; TRBD1 might be the D (5 bases). There are 16 residues in the CDR3. V was clipped by 3 bases and J by 4 bases, with 19 bases between them. The V gene's germline CDR1 is SEHNR and CDR2 FQNEAQ (reference sequence). The CDR3 nucleotides read TGTGCCAGCAGCTTGACCCAAGGGGTAGAAGAGTACGAGCAGTACTTC. Amino acids: CASSLTQGVEEYEQYF.

This rearrangement joins TRBV4-1 to TRBJ2-1, with a possible D match to TRBD2 (5 bases). CDR3 size: 16 residues. CDR1 is MGHRA and CDR2 is YSYEKL in the germline V gene. V lost 4 bases and J lost 0, with 13 bases in between. The DNA of the CDR3 is TGCGCCAGCAGCCCTCTCTGGGAGAGCTCCTACAATGAGCAGTTCTTC. This gives the protein CASSPLWESSYNEQFF.

The J gene is TRBJ2-1, the V gene TRBV10-3, with TRBD2 matching 9 bases. Looked up from germline, CDR1 is ENHRY and CDR2 is SYGVKD. There are 17 residues in the CDR3. The ends lost 4 bases at V and 6 bases at J; junction bases unmatched: 13. CDR3 sequence: CAISVGVGLAGLNEQFF. For the CDR3, the DNA is TGTGCCATCAGTGTAGGAGTTGGGCTAGCGGGGCTCAATGAGCAGTTCTTC.

The chain carries TRBV9 and TRBJ1-4, with D tentatively TRBD1 (5 bases). Trimming took 1 base from V and 8 from J, leaving 15 bases between them. Germline loops: CDR1 SGDLS, CDR2 YYNGEE. The CDR3 loop spans 15 amino acids. The CDR3, as DNA: TGTGCCAGCAGCGTAACGGCAGGGTTAAGGGAAAAACTGTTTTTT. It is translated as CASSVTAGLREKLFF.

The V call is TRBV4-3, the J call TRBJ2-7, with D perhaps TRBD2 (6 bases). CDR1 and CDR2 (germline): LGHNA, YSLEER. The V gene lost 0 bases and the J gene lost 2 bases, with 11 bases spanning the gap. The CDR3 totals 15 residues. In nucleotides, the CDR3 is TGCGCCAGCAGCCAAGATCGGCGGGGAACCTACGAGCAGTACTTC. Its translation: CASSQDRRGTYEQYF.

J is TRBJ2-6 and V is TRBV4-1; D uncertain. Germline V gives CDR1 MGHRA, CDR2 YSYEKL. V was clipped by 0 bases and J by 0 bases, with 9 bases between them. The CDR3 totals 17 residues. The chain's CDR3 is CASSQEPSLSGANVLTF. DNA for the CDR3: TGCGCCAGCAGCCAAGAACCCAGCCTCTCTGGGGCCAACGTCCTGACTTTC.

V usage is TRBV7-9 and J usage is TRBJ2-7, with D unresolved. The CDR3 runs 14 residues. The V and J ends lost 5 bases and 4 bases respectively, with 15 bases between them. CDR1 is SEHNR, CDR2 FQNEAQ, per germline (reference sequence). The CDR3 DNA reads as TGTGCCAGCAGCCAACCTGCCGAGTATTACGAGCAGTACTTC. Translation gives CASSQPAEYYEQYF.

This chain uses TRBV9 with TRBJ1-6; D is possibly TRBD1 (5 bases). Trimming removed 4 bases at V and 10 bases at J, with 24 bases between. In germline, CDR1 is SGDLS, CDR2 YYNGEE. This CDR3 has 17 amino acids. Here the CDR3 reads CASSPTRGQPSQSPLHF. The CDR3 bases are TGTGCCAGCAGCCCCACGAGGGGCCAACCCTCCCAATCACCCCTCCACTTT.

The V call is TRBV7-8, the J call TRBJ2-3; tentative D call: TRBD1 (6 bases). The V gene's germline CDR1 is SGHVS and CDR2 FQNEAQ. The CDR3 has 17 residues. The V gene lost 0 bases and the J gene lost 1 base, with 14 bases spanning the gap. The CDR3 reads CASSLALGGDGTDTQYF. The CDR3 nucleotides read TGTGCCAGCAGCTTAGCGCTAGGGGGAGATGGCACAGATACGCAGTATTTT. Combining the CDR3 with reference TRBV7-8 and TRBJ2-3 gives the whole variable domain GAGVSQSPRYKVAKRGQDVALRCDPISGHVSLFWYQQALGQGPEFLTYFQNEAQLDKSGLPSDRFFAERPEGSVSTLKIQRTQQEDSAVYLCASSLALGGDGTDTQYFGPGTRLTVL.